The source of this TCR beta chain is a study of blood T cell repertoires in COVID-19. Across the study: Some COVID-19 samples were acute and others convalescent; all came from the United States, Italy and Spain. PBMCs, B-cell-depleted T cells, or T cells were the source of the cDNA or gDNA that made up the material.

Sequencing was performed with immunoSEQ multiplex PCR; in TCRdb, only in-frame clones are kept and a portion is missing. The repertoire holds about 220,000 clones, about 83% seen once, with approximately 5% in the top ten. The CDR3 length is 14 residues. V dropped 8 bases and J dropped 1 base, with 14 bases sitting between them. The germline V gene encodes CDR1 LGHDT and CDR2 YNNKEL (reference sequence). This clonotype was obtained from a woman in her fifties or sixties who had been exposed to COVID-19. The chain couples TRBV3-1 (or the pseudogene TRBV3-2) to TRBJ1-1, with D perhaps TRBD1 (5 bases). The sequenced sample consisted of PBMCs or T cells enriched from blood (not recorded which). This chain's CDR3 is CASRLGAENTEAFF. The CDR3 DNA follows: TGTGCCAGCCGCTTAGGGGCAGAGAACACTGAAGCTTTCTTT.